The 7 T cell receptor beta chains below were found in one sample sequenced in a study of T cell repertoires in aging, cancer and after chemotherapy. Peripheral blood genomic DNA, not sorted cells or RNA, was the template. Rearranged V-D-J TRB sequences were amplified with a mixed TRB-A/B primer pool. TCRdb re-analysed the multiplex PCR reads in MiXCR, keeping a single row per CDR3 protein. The sample includes around 10,000 distinct CDR3 sequences, approximately 29% seen only once; the top ten take approximately 19%. Sample: blood. Receptor source: a human donor in good health. The donor label of this sample is uncertain.

V usage is TRBV6-1 and J usage is TRBJ1-6; D is unclear. Looked up from germline, CDR1 is MNHNS and CDR2 is SASEGT. The CDR3 runs 11 residues. V shed 2 bases and J shed 11 bases, with 4 bases lying between them. The CDR3 nucleotides are TGTGCCAGCAGTGAATCAGCACCCCTCCACTTT. Its protein product is CASSESAPLHF.

This chain joins TRBV6-6 and TRBJ2-5; 12 bases are a match to TRBD2. The CDR3 runs to 17 residues. Trimming removed 8 bases from V and 1 base from J; junction bases left unmatched: 11. Per the germline V gene, CDR1 is MNHNY and CDR2 is SVGAGI (reference sequence). CDR3 in DNA: TGTGCCAGCGTCGGACTAGCGGGGTTTCATTTCCAAGAGACCCAGTACTTC. Its translation: CASVGLAGFHFQETQYF.

This clonotype was counted a few times. The chain is built from TRBV6-1 and TRBJ1-1; D possibly corresponds to TRBD1 (5 bases). Trimming removed 5 bases from V and 2 bases from J, with 9 bases in between. Germline-derived CDR1 and CDR2 are MNHNS and SASEGT. This CDR3 spans 13 amino acids. CDR3 amino acids: CASSNRRNTEAFF. DNA of the CDR3: TGTGCCAGCAGTAACAGGCGAAACACTGAAGCTTTCTTT.

V and J are TRBV5-1 and TRBJ1-5; a possible D gene is TRBD1 (6 bases). V was clipped by 0 bases and J by 3 bases, with 13 bases between them. The CDR3 has 16 amino acids. Per germline, CDR1 SGHRS and CDR2 YFSETQ. DNA of the CDR3: TGCGCCAGCAGCTTGGGATTTGGGACACCCAATCAGCCCCAGCATTTT. This sequence encodes CASSLGFGTPNQPQHF.

This chain joins TRBV6-5 and TRBJ2-2, with 11 nucleotides matching TRBD2. V trimming: 2 bases; J trimming: 7 bases; junction bases outside the gene matches: 6. This CDR3 comprises 16 residues. CDR1 is MNHEY, CDR2 SVGAGI, per germline. DNA for the CDR3: TGTGCCAGCAGTTACGTTAGCGGGGGGGCGGACGGGGAGCTGTTTTTT. Amino acids: CASSYVSGGADGELFF.

This chain connects TRBV19 to TRBJ1-2; D perhaps matches TRBD1 (5 bases). CDR1 LNHDA and CDR2 SQIVND come from the germline V gene (reference sequence). Trimming took off 8 bases at V and 14 bases at J, with 21 bases between the two ends. CDR3 length: 12 amino acids. The CDR3 spells CASGKQALLGTF. The CDR3 DNA sequence: TGTGCCAGTGGGAAACAGGCCCTCCTGGGAACCTTC.

The chain is built from TRBV27 and TRBJ2-1, with 11 bases aligning to TRBD2. Looked up from germline, CDR1 is MNHEY and CDR2 is SMNVEV (reference sequence). V lost 3 bases and J lost 8; bases outside the gene matches: 12. The CDR3 extends over 17 amino acids. CDR3 DNA sequence: TGTGCCAGCAGTTTGGCTAGCGGGGGGTTGGGGTTCTATGAGCAGTTCTTC. Residues: CASSLASGGLGFYEQFF.